Within the sample, the clone carrying this TCR beta chain is medium-sized. The sample comes from a study of metastatic and nonmetastatic thyroid tumors. In the original processing: Construction of a distant-metastasis classifier for papillary thyroid cancer relied on CDR3 differences across clinicopathological groups. With MiXCR, TCRdb reprocessed the PCR reads. Clone size and V and J calls follow TCRdb, not the original study. The data contain about 24,000 clones, approximately 19% of them singletons. CDR3 size: 14 residues. The V gene end was trimmed by 6 bases and the J gene end by 0 bases; junction bases not matched to a gene: 3. Per germline, CDR1 SNHLY and CDR2 FYNNEI. Thyroid surgery took place with no prior treatment in any patient.

This chain joins TRBV2 and TRBJ2-7; 9 bases fit TRBD2. The TCR originated in a male donor with papillary thyroid cancer or a benign thyroid nodule (not recorded which). Some clones in this sample may be carry-over from other donors' samples. The sequenced material came from blood. The CDR3 DNA is TGTGCCAGCAGCTTAGCGGGAGCCTCCTACGAGCAGTACTTC. This sequence encodes CASSLAGASYEQYF.